These 10 T cell receptor beta chains originate from one sample sequenced in a study of T cell changes during pregnancy in multiple sclerosis. Profiled with immunoSEQ multiplex PCR; TCRdb holds only in-frame clones, not every one. The data contain about 49,000 clones, approximately 95% of them seen just once; the ten biggest clones take up almost 6%. The source material was CD8+ T cells from peripheral blood mononuclear cells, sampled in the first trimester of pregnancy. The receptors stem from a female donor with multiple sclerosis, enrolled in a pregnancy study.

This clone was counted only a few times. The rearrangement uses TRBV6-4 and TRBJ1-1; D is possibly TRBD1 (5 bases). Trimming removed 0 bases from V and 6 bases from J, with 11 bases in between. The CDR3 totals 14 residues. Germline assignment: CDR1 MRHNA and CDR2 SNTAGT. This CDR3 is CASSDSTGVSEAFF. The CDR3 coding sequence is TGTGCCAGCAGTGACTCGACGGGGGTATCTGAAGCTTTCTTT.

The chain joins TRBV4-1 to TRBJ2-5, with a tentative D call TRBD1 (5 bases). V gave up 1 base and J gave up 3 bases, with 6 bases separating them. CDR3 size: 13 residues. CDR1 is MGHRA, CDR2 YSYEKL, per germline. CDR3 protein: CASSQGQKETQYF. CDR3 DNA sequence: TGCGCCAGCAGCCAAGGACAGAAAGAGACCCAGTACTTC.

The chain carries TRBV28 and TRBJ1-5; weak D call: TRBD1 (5 bases). The germline V gene encodes CDR1 MDHEN and CDR2 SYDVKM. The CDR3 is 14 amino acids. V lost 4 bases and J 2 bases, leaving 9 bases between the germline ends. The CDR3 DNA reads as TGTGCCAGCAGTTCACAGGTCGGCAATCAGCCCCAGCATTTT. It is translated as CASSSQVGNQPQHF.

The J gene is TRBJ2-7, the V gene TRBV11-2; 8 bases agree with TRBD2. The CDR3 has 15 residues. V shed 0 bases and J 2 bases; nucleotides not matched to a gene: 3. Germline V gene data show CDR1 as SGHAT and CDR2 as FQNNGV. As DNA, the CDR3 is TGTGCCAGCAGCTTAGACGGGACTAGTCCCTACGAGCAGTACTTC. Residues: CASSLDGTSPYEQYF.

The chain recombines TRBV6-1 with TRBJ2-7; 8 positions match TRBD1. This CDR3 spans 15 amino acids. The V gene's germline CDR1 is MNHNS and CDR2 SASEGT. The V segment lost 3 bases and the J segment 2 bases; nucleotides outside the gene matches: 6. CDR3 sequence: CASSDGTGRTYEQYF. DNA for the CDR3: TGTGCCAGCAGTGATGGGACAGGTCGGACCTACGAGCAGTACTTC.

V is TRBV7-9 and J is TRBJ1-5, with 8 bases lining up with TRBD1. After removal of 2 bases from V and 0 bases from J, the junction contained 3 bases not matched to a gene. The CDR3 has 16 amino acids. Germline loops: CDR1 SEHNR, CDR2 FQNEAQ (reference sequence). CDR3 loop: CASSLSGGYSNQPQHF. CDR3 in DNA: TGTGCCAGCAGCTTATCAGGGGGCTATAGCAATCAGCCCCAGCATTTT.

The chain has TRBV7-9 and TRBJ2-7; D perhaps matches TRBD1 (5 bases). The V end lost 2 bases, the J end lost 2 bases, and 13 bases lay between the germline ends. The CDR3 covers 15 residues. Germline CDR1 reads SEHNR; CDR2 reads FQNEAQ (reference sequence). The CDR3 sequence is CASSLIPDSTYEQYF. For the CDR3, the DNA is TGTGCCAGCAGCTTAATCCCCGACAGCACCTACGAGCAGTACTTC.

This clone was counted between two and nine times. V usage is TRBV20-1 and J usage is TRBJ1-1, with 7 bases aligning to TRBD1. The CDR3 consists of 11 residues. J gave up 8 bases and V 3 bases, and 3 bases lay outside the gene matches. Germline CDR1 reads DFQATT; CDR2 reads SNEGSKA (reference sequence). The CDR3 is CSARQDREAFF. CDR3 coding DNA: TGCAGTGCTAGGCAGGACAGGGAAGCTTTCTTT.

This rearrangement joins TRBV4-2 to TRBJ2-7, with TRBD2 identical over 12 bases. The CDR3 loop spans 15 amino acids. Per germline, CDR1 LGHNA and CDR2 YNFKEQ. Trimming took 5 bases from V and 6 from J; bases not matched to a gene: 8. The CDR3 loop is CASSGRLAGEGEQYF. DNA for the CDR3: TGTGCCAGCAGCGGACGACTAGCGGGAGAAGGCGAGCAGTACTTC.

Note on this clone: The missing conserved phenylalanine or tryptophan at the end of this CDR3 makes a read error likely. No DNA is shown, since the ends of the CDR3 on it are uncertain; the CDR3 is the one TCRdb lists. The V call is TRBV7-8, the J call TRBJ2-7; the table's D call, TRBD2, has no DNA check behind it. The CDR3 is 14 residues long, ends included. Germline-derived CDR1 and CDR2 are SGHVS and FQNEAQ. CDR3 sequence: CASSLRGAGVSGRG.